This is a list of T cell receptor beta chains from one sample in a study of T cell responses to AZD1222 COVID-19 vaccine. TCRdb's table, derived via immunoSEQ multiplex PCR, lists solely in-frame clones and lacks some. The sample records 150,000 or so clones, approximately 89% being singletons. Source: peripheral blood, taken 28 days after the second AZD1222 dose. The receptors were gathered from an adult who received the AZD1222 COVID-19 vaccine. CDR3s include the opening cysteine and the closing phenylalanine or tryptophan. Each record gives: D gene, J gene, clone size, V gene, CDR3 protein, CDR3 DNA. A D gene is named only where the DNA matches it firmly. Size values are once, few and many counts, or a class for expanded clones, and some rows have none.

D: .
J: TRBJ1-1
size: .
V: TRBV10-3
CDR3: CAISEVGSQQAFF
DNA: TGTGCCATCAGTGAAGTTGGCAGCCAGCAGGCTTTCTTT

D: TRBD1
J: TRBJ1-6
size: .
V: TRBV2
CDR3: CASSRIPGQGGSPLHF
DNA: TGTGCCAGCAGCAGGATTCCGGGACAGGGTGGATCACCCCTCCACTTT

D: .
J: TRBJ1-5
size: .
V: TRBV3-1/TRBV3-2
CDR3: CASSPWDSNQPQHF
DNA: TGTGCCAGCAGCCCCTGGGACAGCAATCAGCCCCAGCATTTT

D: .
J: TRBJ1-2
size: few
V: TRBV7-2
CDR3: CASSRTVNYGYTF
DNA: TGTGCCAGCAGCCGGACAGTAAACTATGGCTACACCTTC

D: .
J: TRBJ2-3
size: .
V: TRBV29-1
CDR3: CSGGATDTDTQYF
DNA: TGCAGCGGGGGCGCCACGGACACAGATACGCAGTATTTT

D: .
J: TRBJ1-5
size: once
V: TRBV27
CDR3: CASSFIHNSNQPQHF
DNA: TGTGCCAGCAGTTTCATCCACAATAGCAATCAGCCCCAGCATTTT

D: .
J: TRBJ1-5
size: .
V: TRBV2
CDR3: CASSGHYDNQPQHF
DNA: TGTGCCAGCAGTGGCCACTACGATAACCAGCCCCAGCATTTT

D: .
J: TRBJ1-1
size: .
V: TRBV19
CDR3: CASSIDQGTEAFF
DNA: TGTGCCAGTAGTATAGATCAAGGGACAGAAGCTTTCTTT

D: .
J: TRBJ1-5
size: .
V: TRBV29-1
CDR3: CSGRQNSNQPQHF
DNA: TGCAGCGGTAGACAAAATAGCAATCAGCCCCAGCATTTT

D: .
J: TRBJ2-1
size: few
V: TRBV9
CDR3: CASSVGGAYNEQFF
DNA: TGTGCCAGCAGCGTAGGGGGGGCCTACAATGAGCAGTTCTTC

D: .
J: TRBJ2-1
size: once
V: TRBV6-6
CDR3: CASSYSKNEQFF
DNA: TGTGCCAGCAGTTACTCGAAGAATGAGCAGTTCTTC

D: TRBD1
J: TRBJ2-5
size: .
V: TRBV15
CDR3: CATSRVRAGGFRETQYF
DNA: TGTGCCACCAGCAGAGTACGGGCAGGGGGCTTTCGAGAGACCCAGTACTTC

D: .
J: TRBJ1-1
size: .
V: TRBV10-3
CDR3: CAIRTQDTEAFF
DNA: TGTGCCATCAGGACGCAGGACACTGAAGCTTTCTTT

D: TRBD1
J: TRBJ1-2
size: .
V: TRBV5-1
CDR3: CASSFSGTGGSGLNYGYTF
DNA: TGCGCCAGCAGCTTCTCCGGGACAGGAGGTAGTGGGCTAAACTATGGCTACACCTTC

D: .
J: TRBJ2-1
size: .
V: TRBV5-6
CDR3: CASSSLGGPNSYNEQFF
DNA: TGTGCCAGCAGCTCGCTTGGGGGGCCAAACTCCTACAATGAGCAGTTCTTC

D: TRBD1
J: TRBJ2-1
size: once
V: TRBV7-9
CDR3: CASSPKTGVEYNEQFF
DNA: TGTGCCAGCAGCCCAAAGACAGGGGTGGAGTACAATGAGCAGTTCTTC

D: TRBD1
J: TRBJ2-7
size: .
V: TRBV6-5
CDR3: CASSLGGRPYEQYF
DNA: TGTGCCAGCAGTCTAGGGGGCAGACCCTACGAGCAGTACTTC

D: TRBD2
J: TRBJ2-7
size: .
V: TRBV30
CDR3: CACPGGLAGAPDEQYF
DNA: TGTGCCTGCCCAGGGGGGCTAGCGGGAGCGCCCGACGAGCAGTACTTC

D: .
J: TRBJ2-2
size: .
V: TRBV6-2/TRBV6-3
CDR3: CASSFPGTGELFF
DNA: TGTGCCAGCAGTTTTCCGGGGACCGGGGAGCTGTTTTTT

D: .
J: TRBJ1-3
size: .
V: TRBV11-2
CDR3: CASSVGVGGNTIYF
DNA: TGTGCCAGCAGCGTGGGGGTTGGCGGAAACACCATATATTTT

D: TRBD2
J: TRBJ2-7
size: .
V: TRBV6-5
CDR3: CASSYSSSGYQQYF
DNA: TGTGCCAGCAGTTACTCGTCTAGCGGATACCAGCAGTACTTC

D: TRBD2
J: TRBJ2-5
size: .
V: TRBV28
CDR3: CASSLWREGRETQYF
DNA: TGTGCCAGCAGTTTGTGGCGGGAGGGCCGCGAGACCCAGTACTTC

D: TRBD2
J: TRBJ2-1
size: .
V: TRBV18
CDR3: CASSPIRRTSGNEQFF
DNA: TGTGCCAGCTCACCGATACGCAGGACTAGCGGCAATGAGCAGTTCTTC

D: .
J: TRBJ2-2
size: .
V: TRBV6-2/TRBV6-3
CDR3: CASSYSTMRGRGNTGELFF
DNA: TGTGCCAGCAGTTACTCGACGATGCGTGGACGAGGGAACACCGGGGAGCTGTTTTTT

D: TRBD2
J: TRBJ2-3
size: .
V: TRBV6-4
CDR3: CASSLTGLGTDTQYF
DNA: TGTGCCAGCAGTCTGACGGGACTAGGGACAGATACGCAGTATTTT

D: TRBD1
J: TRBJ1-3
size: .
V: TRBV4-1
CDR3: CASSQTGVSGNTIYF
DNA: TGCGCCAGCAGCCAAACAGGGGTCTCTGGAAACACCATATATTTT

D: .
J: TRBJ1-3
size: few
V: TRBV7-9
CDR3: CASSRGVSGNTIYF
DNA: TGTGCCAGCAGCCGGGGGGTCTCTGGAAACACCATATATTTT

D: .
J: TRBJ1-1
size: .
V: TRBV13
CDR3: CASSLVQETEAFF
DNA: TGTGCCAGCAGCTTAGTACAGGAAACTGAAGCTTTCTTT

D: .
J: TRBJ1-3
size: .
V: TRBV3-1/TRBV3-2
CDR3: CASSQPPRRQSNCPPNSGNTIYF
DNA: TGTGCCAGCAGCCAACCTCCTCGACGACAGTCCAACTGCCCGCCGAACTCTGGAAACACCATATATTTT

D: .
J: TRBJ1-1
size: .
V: TRBV5-1
CDR3: CASSPTSRNTEAFF
DNA: TGCGCCAGCAGCCCCACGTCCCGGAACACTGAAGCTTTCTTT

D: .
J: TRBJ1-2
size: once
V: TRBV4-2
CDR3: CASSQDYPAGDYGYTF
DNA: TGTGCCAGCAGCCAAGATTATCCCGCTGGCGACTATGGCTACACCTTC

D: TRBD2
J: TRBJ2-2
size: .
V: TRBV7-2
CDR3: CASSPQLAGTGELFF
DNA: TGTGCCAGCAGCCCCCAGTTAGCGGGCACCGGGGAGCTGTTTTTT

D: .
J: TRBJ2-5
size: .
V: TRBV5-1
CDR3: CASSWAPEQETQYF
DNA: TGCGCCAGCAGCTGGGCCCCCGAGCAAGAGACCCAGTACTTC

D: TRBD1
J: TRBJ2-2
size: once
V: TRBV19
CDR3: CASSRQTGGTGELFF
DNA: TGTGCCAGTAGTAGACAGACAGGGGGTACCGGGGAGCTGTTTTTT

D: .
J: TRBJ1-3
size: .
V: TRBV3-1/TRBV3-2
CDR3: CASSQEMAGNTIYF
DNA: TGTGCCAGCAGCCAAGAGATGGCAGGAAACACCATATATTTT

D: .
J: TRBJ2-5
size: .
V: TRBV2
CDR3: CASSEGRGGETQYF
DNA: TGTGCCAGCAGTGAGGGCAGGGGCGGTGAGACCCAGTACTTC

D: TRBD1
J: TRBJ2-5
size: .
V: TRBV5-5
CDR3: CASSLSTGKETQYF
DNA: TGTGCCAGCAGCTTGTCGACAGGGAAGGAGACCCAGTACTTC

D: TRBD1
J: TRBJ2-2
size: .
V: TRBV28
CDR3: CASSTDGRGLANTGELFF
DNA: TGTGCCAGCAGTACCGATGGCAGGGGGCTTGCGAACACCGGGGAGCTGTTTTTT

D: TRBD2
J: TRBJ2-3
size: .
V: TRBV4-2
CDR3: CASSQDASGGTSTDTQYF
DNA: TGTGCCAGCAGCCAAGATGCTAGCGGGGGCACTAGCACAGATACGCAGTATTTT

D: TRBD1
J: TRBJ1-6
size: few
V: TRBV6-5
CDR3: CASSYSNQGAWSPLHF
DNA: TGTGCCAGCAGTTACTCGAATCAGGGGGCTTGGTCACCCCTCCACTTT

D: .
J: TRBJ1-1
size: .
V: TRBV10-3
CDR3: CAIKGWEGSDLAEAFF
DNA: TGTGCCATCAAGGGCTGGGAGGGTTCGGATTTAGCTGAAGCTTTCTTT

D: .
J: TRBJ1-5
size: once
V: TRBV6-5
CDR3: CASSYSWGDNQPQHF
DNA: TGTGCCAGCAGTTACTCCTGGGGGGACAATCAGCCCCAGCATTTT

D: .
J: TRBJ2-2
size: .
V: TRBV3-1/TRBV3-2
CDR3: CASSQETSNTGELFF
DNA: TGTGCCAGCAGCCAAGAGACCTCGAACACCGGGGAGCTGTTTTTT

D: .
J: TRBJ1-2
size: .
V: TRBV5-1
CDR3: CASSLGSLPGSPYGYTF
DNA: TGCGCCAGCAGCTTGGGAAGTTTGCCGGGCAGCCCGTATGGCTACACCTTC

D: .
J: TRBJ1-5
size: .
V: TRBV4-1
CDR3: CASSQDPRQGVINSNQPQHF
DNA: TGCGCCAGCAGCCAAGATCCCCGGCAAGGGGTCATCAATAGCAATCAGCCCCAGCATTTT

D: .
J: TRBJ2-5
size: .
V: TRBV12-3/TRBV12-4
CDR3: CASSKGGPWAQYF
DNA: TGTGCCAGCAGTAAAGGAGGCCCTTGGGCCCAGTACTTC